This T cell receptor (beta chain) was profiled in a study of identical twins (dated by TCRdb to about 2016). Notes on the research overall: To test whether fetal clonotypes persist, the study used deep sequencing on TCR alpha and beta repertoires from monozygotic twins, unrelated adults of various ages, and cord blood. To rule out contamination, replicate twin experiments were performed at different times with different library preparation protocols.

The CDR3, cysteine through phenylalanine, is 15 amino acids long. CDR3 DNA is the only sequence kept; it has 45 bases, read in frame from the first base. Reading the germline V gene gives CDR1 SGHVS and CDR2 FQNEAQ. V is shortened by 5 bases, J by 2 bases, and the region joining them spans 14 bases. Every donor was a healthy Caucasian. The researchers also sequenced three unrelated adults who were not twins: a male aged 18 to 30, a male aged 50 to 60, and a female aged 50 to 60. Miltenyi CD45RO+ enrichment and human naive T-cell isolation kits were used to isolate memory (CD45RO+) and naive T cells from PBMC. This clonotype came up many times. Its recognized antigen is unknown. It has no much larger one-base neighbor in the sample; base qualities were not kept. Receptors were amplified or captured by 5' RACE. The run used an Illumina HiSeq 2000. Template switching added a universal primer binding site, and the final cDNA carried a unique molecular identifier that allowed TCR cDNA molecules to be counted accurately. Specific primers in the conserved constant-segment region were used to synthesize first-strand cDNA for TCR alpha and beta chains. Each cDNA library was double barcoded, with a SMART-Mk sample barcode plus Illumina barcodes, to control for contamination. TruSeq adapter sequences and Illumina sample barcodes were added in two successive PCR steps. The Illumina HiSeq platform was used with custom primers to sequence TCR alpha and beta cDNA libraries. In the authors' own workflow: Unique molecular identifiers were extracted from raw reads with MiGEC, and CDR3 positions were determined with MiXCR. Recombination models were inferred per individual with the repgenHMM and IGoR tools using an EM algorithm. Shared clonotype analysis was performed with the tcR package in R, normalizing sharing by the product of cloneset sizes. To study raw recombination without the effects of thymic and clonal selection, out-of-frame nonproductive sequences were analyzed. TCRdb trimmed public reads at Q25 via fastp, called clones via MiXCR and kept in-frame beta chains. When rows share a CDR3 protein, they turn into one entry using the most common DNA and genes. TCRdb, not the original authors, processed these V and J calls. In this sample the table shows 420,000 or so distinct CDR3 sequences, around a sixth of which occur a single time. The top ten hold 9% to 15% of the sample.

Findings and caveats that apply to the study as a whole: Out-of-frame TCR alpha sharing in monozygotic twins was systematically underestimated by recombination models, whereas sharing between unrelated individuals was in agreement with the recombination models. Because the same donors could not be followed over many years, conclusions were based on cross-sectional statistical analysis. Compared with coincidental sharing between unrelated individuals, out-of-frame TCR alpha sequences shared between twins had an excess of sequences with low generation probability. Fewer insertions were carried by abundant cord blood beta clonotypes, a similar but weaker trend appeared in young adult naive repertoires, and no such trend appeared in memory repertoires. Invariant T cells such as MAIT and iNKT could partly confound zero-insertion analyses, though diverse VJ usage argued against this for most clonotypes. Excess twin sharing in beta out-of-frame sequences was weaker because fewer shared sequences lowered the signal-to-noise ratio.

Specimen: naive T cells sorted from blood. In the paper's terms, the cell subset or site label means: cells isolated with a human naive T-cell isolation kit. The receptor was derived from a man aged 45-65 years in good health. The sequence is built from TRBV7-8 and TRBJ2-3; the best D guess is TRBD2, with 5 bases matching. The nucleotide sequence reads TGTGCCAGCAGCATTCCCGGGGATCTCACAGATACGCAGTATTTT. This gives the protein CASSIPGDLTDTQYF.